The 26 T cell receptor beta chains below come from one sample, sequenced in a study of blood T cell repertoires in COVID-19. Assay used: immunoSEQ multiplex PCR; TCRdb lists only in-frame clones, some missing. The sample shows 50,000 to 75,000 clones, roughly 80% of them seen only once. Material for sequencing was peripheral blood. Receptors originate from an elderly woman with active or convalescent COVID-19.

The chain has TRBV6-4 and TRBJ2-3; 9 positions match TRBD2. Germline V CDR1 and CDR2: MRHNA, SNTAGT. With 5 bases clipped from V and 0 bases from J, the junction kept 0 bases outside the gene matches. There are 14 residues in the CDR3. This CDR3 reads CASSSGGSTDTQYF. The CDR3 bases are TGTGCCAGCAGTAGCGGGGGGAGCACAGATACGCAGTATTTT.

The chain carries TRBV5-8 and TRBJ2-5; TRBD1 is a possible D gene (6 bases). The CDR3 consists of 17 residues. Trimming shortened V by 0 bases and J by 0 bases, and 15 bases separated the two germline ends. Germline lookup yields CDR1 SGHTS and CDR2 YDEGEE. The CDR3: CASSLGIGTPYQETQYF. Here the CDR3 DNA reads TGTGCCAGCAGCTTGGGGATAGGGACACCGTACCAAGAGACCCAGTACTTC.

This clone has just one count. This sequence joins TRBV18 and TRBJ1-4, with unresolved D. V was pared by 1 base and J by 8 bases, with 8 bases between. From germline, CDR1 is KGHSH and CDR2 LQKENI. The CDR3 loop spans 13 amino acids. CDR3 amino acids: CASSPQRMEKLFF. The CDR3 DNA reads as TGTGCCAGCTCACCACAGAGGATGGAAAAACTGTTTTTT.

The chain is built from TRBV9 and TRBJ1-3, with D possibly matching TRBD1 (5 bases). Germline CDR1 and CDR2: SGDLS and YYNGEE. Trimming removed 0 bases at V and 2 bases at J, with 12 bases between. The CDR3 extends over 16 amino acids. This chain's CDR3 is CASSVGPPTAGNTIYF. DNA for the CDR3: TGTGCCAGCAGCGTAGGGCCTCCGACAGCTGGAAACACCATATATTTT.

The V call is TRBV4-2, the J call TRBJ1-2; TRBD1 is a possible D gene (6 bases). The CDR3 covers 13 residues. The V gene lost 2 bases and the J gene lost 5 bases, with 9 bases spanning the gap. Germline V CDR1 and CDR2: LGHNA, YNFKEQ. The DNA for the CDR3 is TGTGCCAGCAGCCAAACCGACAGGTATGGCTACACCTTC. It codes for CASSQTDRYGYTF.

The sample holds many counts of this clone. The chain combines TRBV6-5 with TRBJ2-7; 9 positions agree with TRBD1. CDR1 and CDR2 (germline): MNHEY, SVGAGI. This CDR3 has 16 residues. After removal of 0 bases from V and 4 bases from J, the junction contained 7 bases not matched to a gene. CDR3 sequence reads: CASSYSYTGGEYEQYF. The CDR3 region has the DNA TGTGCCAGCAGTTACTCTTATACAGGGGGCGAGTACGAGCAGTACTTC.

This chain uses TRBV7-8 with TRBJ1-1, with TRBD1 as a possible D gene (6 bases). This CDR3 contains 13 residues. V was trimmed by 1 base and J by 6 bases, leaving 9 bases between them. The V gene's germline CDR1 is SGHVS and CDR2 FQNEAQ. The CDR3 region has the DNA TGTGCCAGCAGCTTAGACAGGGTCGCTGAAGCTTTCTTT. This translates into CASSLDRVAEAFF.

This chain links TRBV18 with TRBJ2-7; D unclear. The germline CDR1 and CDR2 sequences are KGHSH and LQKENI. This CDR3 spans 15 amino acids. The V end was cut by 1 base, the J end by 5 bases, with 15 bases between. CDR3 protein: CASSPRRDSGNEQYF. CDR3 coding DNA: TGTGCCAGCTCACCACGTCGCGATTCAGGCAACGAGCAGTACTTC.

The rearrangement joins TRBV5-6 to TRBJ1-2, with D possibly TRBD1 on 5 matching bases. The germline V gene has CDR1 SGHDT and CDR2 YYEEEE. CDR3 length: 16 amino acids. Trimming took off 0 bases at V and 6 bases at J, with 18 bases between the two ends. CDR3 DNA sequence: TGTGCCAGCAGCTTGGATCCACAGGCCGAGACAAATGGCTACACCTTC. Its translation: CASSLDPQAETNGYTF.

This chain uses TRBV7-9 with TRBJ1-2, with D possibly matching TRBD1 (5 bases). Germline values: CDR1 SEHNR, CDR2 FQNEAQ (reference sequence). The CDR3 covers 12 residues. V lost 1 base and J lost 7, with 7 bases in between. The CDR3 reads CASSLETAGYTF. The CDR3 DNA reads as TGTGCCAGCAGCTTAGAGACAGCTGGCTACACCTTC.

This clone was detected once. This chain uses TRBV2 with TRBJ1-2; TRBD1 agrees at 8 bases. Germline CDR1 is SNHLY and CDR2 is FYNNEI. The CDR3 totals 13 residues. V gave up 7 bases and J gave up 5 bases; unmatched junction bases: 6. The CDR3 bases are TGTGCCAGCAAGGACAGGGTTTATTATGGCTACACCTTC. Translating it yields CASKDRVYYGYTF.

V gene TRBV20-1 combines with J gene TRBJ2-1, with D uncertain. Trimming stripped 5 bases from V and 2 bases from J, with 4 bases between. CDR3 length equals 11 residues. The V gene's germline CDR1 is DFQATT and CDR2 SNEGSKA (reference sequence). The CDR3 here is CSALPYNEQFF. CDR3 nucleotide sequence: TGCAGTGCTCTTCCCTACAATGAGCAGTTCTTC.

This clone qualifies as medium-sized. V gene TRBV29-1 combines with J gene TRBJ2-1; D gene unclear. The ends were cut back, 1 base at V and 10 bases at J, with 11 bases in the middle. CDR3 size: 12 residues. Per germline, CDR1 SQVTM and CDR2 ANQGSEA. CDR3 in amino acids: CSVEGSQLEQFF. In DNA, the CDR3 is TGCAGCGTTGAAGGTTCTCAACTAGAGCAGTTCTTC.

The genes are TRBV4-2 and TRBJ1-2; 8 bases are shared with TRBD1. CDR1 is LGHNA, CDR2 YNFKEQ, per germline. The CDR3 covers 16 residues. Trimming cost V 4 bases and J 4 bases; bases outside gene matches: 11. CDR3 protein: CASSRSQTGAFYGYTF. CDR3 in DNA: TGTGCCAGCAGCCGGTCTCAGACAGGGGCCTTCTATGGCTACACCTTC.

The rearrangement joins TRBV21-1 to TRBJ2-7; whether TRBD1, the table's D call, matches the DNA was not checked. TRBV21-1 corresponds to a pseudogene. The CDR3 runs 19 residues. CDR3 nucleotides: TGTGCCAGCAGCAATCGCGCATTCGACTACAGGGGTAGAAATCCCGAGCAGTACTTC. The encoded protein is CASSNRAFDYRGRNPEQYF.

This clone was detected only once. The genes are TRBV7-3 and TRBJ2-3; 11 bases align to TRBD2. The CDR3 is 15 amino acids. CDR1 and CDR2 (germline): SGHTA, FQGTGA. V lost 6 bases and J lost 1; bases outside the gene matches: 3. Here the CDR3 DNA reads TGTGCCAGCAGACTGACTAGCGGGGGCACAGATACGCAGTATTTT. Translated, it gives CASRLTSGGTDTQYF.

The CDR3 DNA reads as TGTGCCAGCAGCTTAGGAGGGTTGAGCTATGGCTACACCTTC. Translated: CASSLGGLSYGYTF. The chain links TRBV7-9 to TRBJ1-2; D is unresolved. Trimming stripped 1 base from V and 4 bases from J, with 10 bases between. CDR3 length: 14 residues. Germline lookup yields CDR1 SEHNR and CDR2 FQNEAQ (reference sequence).

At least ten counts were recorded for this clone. Here the CDR3 reads CASSSRRDGYTF. CDR3 DNA: TGTGCCAGCAGTTCGCGGAGGGATGGCTACACCTTC. The rearrangement uses TRBV12-3 or TRBV12-4 and TRBJ1-2; D is unclear. V lost 4 bases to trimming and J lost 6 bases, with 9 bases between them. The CDR3 contains 12 residues.

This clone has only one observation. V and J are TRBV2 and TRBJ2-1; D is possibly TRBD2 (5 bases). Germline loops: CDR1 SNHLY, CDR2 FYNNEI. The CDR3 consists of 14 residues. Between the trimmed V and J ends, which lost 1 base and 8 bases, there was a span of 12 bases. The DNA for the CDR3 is TGTGCCAGCAGTGAAGGGGCTAGCATCGATGAGCAGTTCTTC. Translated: CASSEGASIDEQFF. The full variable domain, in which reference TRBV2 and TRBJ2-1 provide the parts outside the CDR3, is EPEVTQTPSHQVTQMGQEVILRCVPISNHLYFYWYRQILGQKVEFLVSFYNNEISEKSEIFDDQFSVERPDGSNFTLKIRSTKLEDSAMYFCASSEGASIDEQFFGPGTRLTVL.

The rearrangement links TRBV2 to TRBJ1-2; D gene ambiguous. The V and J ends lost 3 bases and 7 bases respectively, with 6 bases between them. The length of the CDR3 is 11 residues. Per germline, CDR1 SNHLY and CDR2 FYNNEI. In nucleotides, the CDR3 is TGTGCCAGCAGTGACTATTTTGGCTACACCTTC. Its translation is CASSDYFGYTF.

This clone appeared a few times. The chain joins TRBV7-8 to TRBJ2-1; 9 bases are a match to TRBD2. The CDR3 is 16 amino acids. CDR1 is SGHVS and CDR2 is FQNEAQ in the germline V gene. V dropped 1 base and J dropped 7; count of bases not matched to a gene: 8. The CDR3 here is CASSLVWPSGVNEQFF. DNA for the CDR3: TGTGCCAGCAGCTTAGTCTGGCCTAGCGGGGTAAATGAGCAGTTCTTC.

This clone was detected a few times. The DNA for the CDR3 is TGCAGTGGACTAATCCAAGAGACCCAGTACTTC. This codes for CSGLIQETQYF. The chain is built from TRBV20-1 and TRBJ2-5, with D perhaps TRBD2 (5 bases). V gave up 7 bases and J gave up 1 base, with 7 bases separating them. The CDR3 contains 11 residues. From germline, CDR1 is DFQATT and CDR2 SNEGSKA (reference sequence).

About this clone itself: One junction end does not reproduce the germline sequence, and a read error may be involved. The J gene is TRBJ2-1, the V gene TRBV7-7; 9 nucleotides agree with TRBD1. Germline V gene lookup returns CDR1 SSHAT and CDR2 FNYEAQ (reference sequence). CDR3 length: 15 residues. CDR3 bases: TGTGCTAGCAGCCCGGGACAGGGTTCCTACAATGAGCAGTTCTTC. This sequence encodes CASSPGQGSYNEQFF.

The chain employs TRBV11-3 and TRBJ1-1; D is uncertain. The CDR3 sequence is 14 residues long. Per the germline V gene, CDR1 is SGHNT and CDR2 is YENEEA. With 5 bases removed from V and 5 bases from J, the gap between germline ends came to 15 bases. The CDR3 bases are TGTGCCAGCAGCCCGGCAAAGGCGGGGACTGAAGCTTTCTTT. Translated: CASSPAKAGTEAFF.

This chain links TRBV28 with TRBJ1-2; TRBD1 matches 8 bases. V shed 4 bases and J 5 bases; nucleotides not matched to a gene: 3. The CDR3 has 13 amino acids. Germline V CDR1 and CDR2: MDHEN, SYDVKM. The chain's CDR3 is CASSSGQVYGYTF. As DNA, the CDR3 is TGTGCCAGCAGTTCGGGACAGGTGTATGGCTACACCTTC.

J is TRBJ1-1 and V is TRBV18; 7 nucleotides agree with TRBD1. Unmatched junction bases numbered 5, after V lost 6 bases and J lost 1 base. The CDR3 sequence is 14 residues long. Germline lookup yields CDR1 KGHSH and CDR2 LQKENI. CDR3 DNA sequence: TGTGCCAGCTCCCGGGACAGAACGAACACTGAAGCTTTCTTT. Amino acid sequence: CASSRDRTNTEAFF.